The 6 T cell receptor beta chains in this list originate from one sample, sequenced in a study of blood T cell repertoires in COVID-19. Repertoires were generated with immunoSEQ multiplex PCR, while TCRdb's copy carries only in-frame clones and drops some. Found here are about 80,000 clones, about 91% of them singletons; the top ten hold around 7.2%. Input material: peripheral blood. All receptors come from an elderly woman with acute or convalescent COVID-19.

The CDR3 sequence is CASSLDLGTGEQFF. The CDR3 coding sequence is TGCGCCAGCAGCTTGGATTTGGGGACAGGCGAGCAGTTCTTC. V and J are TRBV5-1 and TRBJ2-1; 8 bases are a match to TRBD1. The CDR3 is made up of 14 amino acids. V dropped 0 bases and J dropped 10; count of bases not matched to a gene: 6. Germline V gene data show CDR1 as SGHRS and CDR2 as YFSETQ.

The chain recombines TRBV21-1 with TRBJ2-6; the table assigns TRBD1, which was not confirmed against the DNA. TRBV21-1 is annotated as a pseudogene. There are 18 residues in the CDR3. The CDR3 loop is CASSKFPGRKSGANVLTF. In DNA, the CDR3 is TGTGCCAGCAGCAAATTTCCAGGGCGGAAGTCTGGGGCCAACGTCCTGACTTTC.

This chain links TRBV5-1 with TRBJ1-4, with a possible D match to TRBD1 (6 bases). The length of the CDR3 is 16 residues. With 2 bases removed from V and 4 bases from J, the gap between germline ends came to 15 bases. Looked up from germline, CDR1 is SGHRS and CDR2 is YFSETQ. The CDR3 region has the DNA TGCGCCAGCAGCTTAGACCAGGGGAGAAATAATGAAAAACTGTTTTTT. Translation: CASSLDQGRNNEKLFF.

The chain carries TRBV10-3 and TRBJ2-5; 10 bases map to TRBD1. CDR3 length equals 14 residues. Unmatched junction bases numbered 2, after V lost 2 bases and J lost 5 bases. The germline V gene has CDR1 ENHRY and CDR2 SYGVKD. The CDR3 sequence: CAISERGQGETQYF. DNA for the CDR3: TGTGCCATCAGTGAGAGGGGACAGGGGGAGACCCAGTACTTC.

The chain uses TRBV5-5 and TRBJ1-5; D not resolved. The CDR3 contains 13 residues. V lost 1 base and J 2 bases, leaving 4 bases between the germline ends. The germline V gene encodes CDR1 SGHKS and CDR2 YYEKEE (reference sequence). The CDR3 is CASSLLGNQPQHF. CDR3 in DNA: TGTGCCAGCAGCTTGTTAGGCAATCAGCCCCAGCATTTT.

This CDR3 reads CASSLALWLGGELFF. Here the CDR3 DNA reads TGCGCCAGCAGCTTGGCCTTATGGCTTGGCGGGGAGCTGTTTTTT. J is TRBJ2-2 and V is TRBV5-1; D is ambiguous. Germline V lookup: CDR1 SGHRS, CDR2 YFSETQ. This CDR3 has 15 residues. Trimming took off 0 bases at V and 7 bases at J, with 13 bases between the two ends.